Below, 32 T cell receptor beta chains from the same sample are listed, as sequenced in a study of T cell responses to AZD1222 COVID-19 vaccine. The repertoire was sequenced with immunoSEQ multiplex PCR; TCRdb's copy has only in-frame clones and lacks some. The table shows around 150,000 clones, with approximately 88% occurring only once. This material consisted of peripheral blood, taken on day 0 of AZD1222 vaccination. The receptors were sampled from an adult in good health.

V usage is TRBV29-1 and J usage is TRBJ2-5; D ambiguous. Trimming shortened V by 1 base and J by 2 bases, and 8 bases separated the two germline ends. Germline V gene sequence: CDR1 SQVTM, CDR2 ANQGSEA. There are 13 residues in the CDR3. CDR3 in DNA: TGCAGCGTTGAAGGGCTGTTACAAGAGACCCAGTACTTC. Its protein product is CSVEGLLQETQYF. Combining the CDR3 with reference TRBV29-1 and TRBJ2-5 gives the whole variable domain SAVISQKPSRDICQRGTSLTIQCQVDSQVTMMFWYRQQPGQSLTLIATANQGSEATYESGFVIDKFPISRPNLTFSTLTVSNMSPEDSSIYLCSVEGLLQETQYFGPGTRLLVL.

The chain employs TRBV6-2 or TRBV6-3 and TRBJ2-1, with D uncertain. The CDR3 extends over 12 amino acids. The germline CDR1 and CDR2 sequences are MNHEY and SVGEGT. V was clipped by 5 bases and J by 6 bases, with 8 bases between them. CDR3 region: CASSLPFNEQFF. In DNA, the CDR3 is TGTGCCAGCAGTCTTCCTTTCAATGAGCAGTTCTTC.

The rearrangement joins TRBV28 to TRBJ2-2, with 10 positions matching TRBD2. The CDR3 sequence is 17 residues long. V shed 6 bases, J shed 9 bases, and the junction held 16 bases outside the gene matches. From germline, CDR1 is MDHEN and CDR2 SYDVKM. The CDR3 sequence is CASSPAGQAGGRRELFF. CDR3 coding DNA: TGTGCCAGCAGCCCCGCGGGCCAAGCGGGGGGGCGGAGGGAGCTGTTTTTT.

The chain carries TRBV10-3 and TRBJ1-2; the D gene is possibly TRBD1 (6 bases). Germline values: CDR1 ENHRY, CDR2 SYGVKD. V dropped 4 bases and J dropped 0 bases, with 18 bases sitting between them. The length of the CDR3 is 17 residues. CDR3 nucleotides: TGTGCCATCAGTGTCCTTTCACAGGGATCGGCTAACTATGGCTACACCTTC. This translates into CAISVLSQGSANYGYTF.

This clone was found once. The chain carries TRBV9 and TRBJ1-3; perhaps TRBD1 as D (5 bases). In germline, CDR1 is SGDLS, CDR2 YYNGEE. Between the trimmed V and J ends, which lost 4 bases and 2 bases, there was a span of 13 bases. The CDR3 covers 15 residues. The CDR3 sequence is CASSPGAEAGNTIYF. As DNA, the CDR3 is TGTGCCAGCAGCCCCGGGGCAGAGGCTGGAAACACCATATATTTT.

CDR3 sequence reads: CASSAILILQGDSYNEQFF. CDR3 coding DNA: TGTGCCAGCTCAGCGATCTTAATCCTCCAGGGGGACTCCTACAATGAGCAGTTCTTC. The chain uses TRBV18 and TRBJ2-1; 7 bases are shared with TRBD1. This CDR3 comprises 19 residues. In germline, CDR1 is KGHSH, CDR2 LQKENI. V lost 5 bases and J lost 0; bases outside the gene matches: 16. Full variable domain (remainder filled in from reference TRBV18 and TRBJ2-1): NAGVMQNPRHLVRRRGQEARLRCSPMKGHSHVYWYRQLPEEGLKFMVYLQKENIIDESGMPKERFSAEFPKEGPSILRIQQVVRGDSAAYFCASSAILILQGDSYNEQFFGPGTRLTVL.

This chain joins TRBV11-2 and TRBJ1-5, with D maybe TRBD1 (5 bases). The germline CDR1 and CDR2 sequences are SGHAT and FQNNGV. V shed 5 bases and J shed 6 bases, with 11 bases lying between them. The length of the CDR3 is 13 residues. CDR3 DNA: TGTGCCAGCAGCAAACAGGAAGGTCAGCCCCAGCATTTT. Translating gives CASSKQEGQPQHF.

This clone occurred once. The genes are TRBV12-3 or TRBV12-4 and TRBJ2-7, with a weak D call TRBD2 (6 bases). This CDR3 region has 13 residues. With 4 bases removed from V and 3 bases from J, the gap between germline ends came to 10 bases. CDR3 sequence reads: CASSSRGNYEQYF. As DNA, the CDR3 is TGTGCCAGCAGTTCCCGGGGGAACTACGAGCAGTACTTC.

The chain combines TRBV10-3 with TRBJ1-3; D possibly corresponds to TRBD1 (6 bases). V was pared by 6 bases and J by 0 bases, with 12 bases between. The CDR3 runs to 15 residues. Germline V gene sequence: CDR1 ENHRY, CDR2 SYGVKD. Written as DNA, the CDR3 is TGTGCCATCAGGGGGGCAGATTTCTCTGGAAACACCATATATTTT. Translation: CAIRGADFSGNTIYF.

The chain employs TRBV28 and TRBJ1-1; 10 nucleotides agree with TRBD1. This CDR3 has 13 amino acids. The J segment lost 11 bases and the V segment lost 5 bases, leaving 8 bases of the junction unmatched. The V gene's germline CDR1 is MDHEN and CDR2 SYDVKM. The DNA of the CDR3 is TGTGCCAGCAGTGGGGGACAGGGGAAGAGGGCTTTCTTT. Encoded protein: CASSGGQGKRAFF.

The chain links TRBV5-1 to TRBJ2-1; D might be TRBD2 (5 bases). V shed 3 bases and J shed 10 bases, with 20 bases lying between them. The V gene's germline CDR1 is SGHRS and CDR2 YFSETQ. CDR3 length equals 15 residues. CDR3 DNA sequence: TGCGCCAGCAGCTCAGGACTCGACCCCATGCGGGAGCAGTTCTTC. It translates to CASSSGLDPMREQFF.

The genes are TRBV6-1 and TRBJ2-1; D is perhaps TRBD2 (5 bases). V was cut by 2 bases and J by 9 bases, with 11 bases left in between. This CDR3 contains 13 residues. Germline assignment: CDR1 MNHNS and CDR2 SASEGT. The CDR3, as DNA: TGTGCCAGCAGTGAATCGGGATGGGGTGAGCAGTTCTTC. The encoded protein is CASSESGWGEQFF.

This chain's CDR3 is CASRPLNQPQHF. The CDR3 DNA reads TGTGCCAGCAGACCGCTCAATCAGCCCCAGCATTTT. The chain joins TRBV28 to TRBJ1-5; D not certain. V dropped 6 bases and J dropped 3 bases, with 6 bases sitting between them. CDR3 size: 12 residues. Looked up from germline, CDR1 is MDHEN and CDR2 is SYDVKM. The full variable domain, in which reference TRBV28 and TRBJ1-5 provide the parts outside the CDR3, is DVKVTQSSRYLVKRTGEKVFLECVQDMDHENMFWYRQDPGLGLRLIYFSYDVKMKEKGDIPEGYSVSREKKERFSLILESASTNQTSMYLCASRPLNQPQHFGDGTRLSIL.

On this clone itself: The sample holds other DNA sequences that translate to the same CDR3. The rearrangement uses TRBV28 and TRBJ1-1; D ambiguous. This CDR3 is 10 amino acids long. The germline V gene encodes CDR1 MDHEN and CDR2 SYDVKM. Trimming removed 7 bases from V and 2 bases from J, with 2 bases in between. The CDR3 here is CASKNTEAFF. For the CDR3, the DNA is TGTGCCAGCAAAAACACTGAAGCTTTCTTT.

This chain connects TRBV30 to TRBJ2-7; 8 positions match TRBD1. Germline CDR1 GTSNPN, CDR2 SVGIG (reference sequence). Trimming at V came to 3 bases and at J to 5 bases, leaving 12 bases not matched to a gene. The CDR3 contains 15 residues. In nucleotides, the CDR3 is TGTGCCTGGAGCAACCTGGACAGGGCTAGGAACGAGCAGTACTTC. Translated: CAWSNLDRARNEQYF.

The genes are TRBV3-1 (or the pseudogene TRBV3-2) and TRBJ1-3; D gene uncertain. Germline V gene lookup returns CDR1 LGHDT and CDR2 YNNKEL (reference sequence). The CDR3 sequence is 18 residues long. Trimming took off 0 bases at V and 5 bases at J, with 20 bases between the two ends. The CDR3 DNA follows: TGTGCCAGCAGCCAAGAAAGGTCTAAGAAAGGCAGGCGAAACACCATATATTTT. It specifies CASSQERSKKGRRNTIYF.

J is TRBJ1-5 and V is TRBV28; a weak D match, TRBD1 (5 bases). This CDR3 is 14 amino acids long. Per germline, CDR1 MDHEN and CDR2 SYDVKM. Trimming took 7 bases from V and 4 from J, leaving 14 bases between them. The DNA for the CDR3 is TGTGCCAGCACCCTCTCCGGGGGTAATCAGCCCCAGCATTTT. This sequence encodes CASTLSGGNQPQHF.

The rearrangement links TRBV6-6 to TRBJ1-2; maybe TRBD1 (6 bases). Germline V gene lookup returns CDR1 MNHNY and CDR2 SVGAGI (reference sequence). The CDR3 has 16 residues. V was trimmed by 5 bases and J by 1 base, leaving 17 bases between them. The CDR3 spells CASSHTDGTNNYGYTF. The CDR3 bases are TGTGCCAGCAGTCACACCGACGGGACAAATAACTATGGCTACACCTTC.

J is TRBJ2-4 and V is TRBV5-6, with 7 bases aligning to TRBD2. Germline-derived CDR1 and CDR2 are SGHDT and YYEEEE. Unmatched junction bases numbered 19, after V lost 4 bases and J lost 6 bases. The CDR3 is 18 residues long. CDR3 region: CASSVRIGQLGRGNIQYF. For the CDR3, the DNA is TGTGCCAGCAGCGTTCGAATTGGCCAGTTGGGGAGGGGAAACATTCAGTACTTC.

This chain's CDR3 is CASLRVTNEKLFF. The CDR3 DNA is TGTGCCAGCCTCAGGGTAACTAATGAAAAACTGTTTTTT. The chain uses TRBV6-5 and TRBJ1-4, with a possible D match to TRBD1 (5 bases). The CDR3 has 13 residues. From germline, CDR1 is MNHEY and CDR2 SVGAGI. V was clipped by 8 bases and J by 1 base, with 8 bases between them.

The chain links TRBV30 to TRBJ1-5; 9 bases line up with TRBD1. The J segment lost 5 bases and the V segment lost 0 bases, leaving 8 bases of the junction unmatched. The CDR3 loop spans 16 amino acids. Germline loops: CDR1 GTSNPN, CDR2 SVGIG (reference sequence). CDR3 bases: TGTGCCTGGAGTGTACCGCGGGGACAGGGCCATCAGCCCCAGCATTTT. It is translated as CAWSVPRGQGHQPQHF. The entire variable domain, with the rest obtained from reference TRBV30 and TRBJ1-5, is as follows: SQTIHQWPATLVQPVGSPLSLECTVEGTSNPNLYWYRQAAGRGLQLLFYSVGIGQISSEVPQNLSASRPQDRQFILSSKKLLLSDSGFYLCAWSVPRGQGHQPQHFGDGTRLSIL.

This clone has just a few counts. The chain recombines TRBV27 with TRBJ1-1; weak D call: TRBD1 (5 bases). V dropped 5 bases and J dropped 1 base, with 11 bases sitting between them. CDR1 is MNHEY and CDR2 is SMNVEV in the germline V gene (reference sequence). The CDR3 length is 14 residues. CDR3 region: CASSPGTGNTEAFF. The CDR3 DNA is TGTGCCAGCAGTCCCGGGACGGGGAACACTGAAGCTTTCTTT.

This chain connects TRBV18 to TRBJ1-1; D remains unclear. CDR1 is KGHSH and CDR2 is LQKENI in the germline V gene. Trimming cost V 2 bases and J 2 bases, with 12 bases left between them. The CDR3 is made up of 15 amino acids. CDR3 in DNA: TGTGCCAGCTCACCAAAGGGTAGCTTTAACACTGAAGCTTTCTTT. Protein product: CASSPKGSFNTEAFF. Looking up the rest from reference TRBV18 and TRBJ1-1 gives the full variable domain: NAGVMQNPRHLVRRRGQEARLRCSPMKGHSHVYWYRQLPEEGLKFMVYLQKENIIDESGMPKERFSAEFPKEGPSILRIQQVVRGDSAAYFCASSPKGSFNTEAFFGQGTRLTVV.

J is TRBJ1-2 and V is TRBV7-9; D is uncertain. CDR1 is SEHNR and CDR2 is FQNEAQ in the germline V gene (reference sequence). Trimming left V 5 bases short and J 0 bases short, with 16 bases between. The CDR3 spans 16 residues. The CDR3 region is CASSVLRDTPNYGYTF. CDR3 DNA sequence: TGTGCCAGCAGCGTGCTCCGGGATACACCTAACTATGGCTACACCTTC.

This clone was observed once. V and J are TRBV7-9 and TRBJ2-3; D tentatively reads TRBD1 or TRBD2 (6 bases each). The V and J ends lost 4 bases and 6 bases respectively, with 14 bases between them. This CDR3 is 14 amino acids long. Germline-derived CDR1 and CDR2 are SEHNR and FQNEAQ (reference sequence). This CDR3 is CASSSGGSADTQYF. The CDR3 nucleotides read TGTGCCAGCAGCTCCGGGGGCAGCGCGGATACGCAGTATTTT.

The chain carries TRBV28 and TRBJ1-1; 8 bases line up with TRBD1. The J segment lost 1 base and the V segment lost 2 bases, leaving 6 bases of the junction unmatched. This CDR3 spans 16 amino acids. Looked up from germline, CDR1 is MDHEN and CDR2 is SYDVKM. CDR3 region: CASSLRTGRRNTEAFF. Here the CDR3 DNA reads TGTGCCAGCAGTTTAAGGACAGGGCGTAGGAACACTGAAGCTTTCTTT. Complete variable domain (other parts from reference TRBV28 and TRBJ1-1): DVKVTQSSRYLVKRTGEKVFLECVQDMDHENMFWYRQDPGLGLRLIYFSYDVKMKEKGDIPEGYSVSREKKERFSLILESASTNQTSMYLCASSLRTGRRNTEAFFGQGTRLTVV.

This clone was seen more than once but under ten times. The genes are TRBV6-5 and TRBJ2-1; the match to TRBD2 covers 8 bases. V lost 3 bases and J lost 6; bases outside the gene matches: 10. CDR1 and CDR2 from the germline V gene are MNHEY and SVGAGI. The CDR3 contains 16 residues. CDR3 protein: CASSYALSGGVNEQFF. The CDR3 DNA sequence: TGTGCCAGCAGTTATGCCCTAAGCGGGGGTGTCAATGAGCAGTTCTTC.

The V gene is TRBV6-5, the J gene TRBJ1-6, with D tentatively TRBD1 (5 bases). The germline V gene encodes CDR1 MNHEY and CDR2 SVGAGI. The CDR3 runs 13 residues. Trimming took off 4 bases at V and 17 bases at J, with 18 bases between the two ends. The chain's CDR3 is CASSWGIPGEVHF. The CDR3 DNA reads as TGTGCCAGCAGTTGGGGGATACCCGGGGAGGTCCACTTT.

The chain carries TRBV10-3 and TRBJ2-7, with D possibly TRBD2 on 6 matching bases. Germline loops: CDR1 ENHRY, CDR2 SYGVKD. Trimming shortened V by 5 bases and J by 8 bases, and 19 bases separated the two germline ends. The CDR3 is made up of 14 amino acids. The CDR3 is CAISIGTLKGKQYF. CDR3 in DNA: TGTGCCATCAGTATCGGGACTCTCAAAGGCAAGCAGTACTTC.

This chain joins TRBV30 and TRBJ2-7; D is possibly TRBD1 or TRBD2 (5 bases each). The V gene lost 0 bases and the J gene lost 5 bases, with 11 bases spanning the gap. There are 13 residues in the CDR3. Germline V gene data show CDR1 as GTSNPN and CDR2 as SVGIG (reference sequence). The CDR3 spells CAWSVRGFHEQYF. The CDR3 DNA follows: TGTGCCTGGAGTGTGAGGGGCTTCCACGAGCAGTACTTC.

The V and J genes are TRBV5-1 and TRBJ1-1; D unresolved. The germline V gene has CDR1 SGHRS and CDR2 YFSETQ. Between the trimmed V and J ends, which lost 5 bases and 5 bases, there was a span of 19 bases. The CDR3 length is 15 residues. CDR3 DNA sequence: TGCGCCAGCAGGGGCGCGGACGGGGTCGGGACTGAAGCTTTCTTT. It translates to CASRGADGVGTEAFF.

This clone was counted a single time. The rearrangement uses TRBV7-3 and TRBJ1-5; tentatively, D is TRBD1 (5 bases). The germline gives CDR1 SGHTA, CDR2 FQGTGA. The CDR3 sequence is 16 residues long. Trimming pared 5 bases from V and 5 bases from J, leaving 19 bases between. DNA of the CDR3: TGTGCCAGCAGCGAAAATGTCGGGGCCCCCCATCAGCCCCAGCATTTT. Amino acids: CASSENVGAPHQPQHF.